This is a list of T cell receptor beta chains from one sample in a study of beta chain features in type 1 diabetes. Repertoires were generated with immunoSEQ multiplex PCR, while TCRdb's copy carries only in-frame clones and drops some. The table lists 970,000 or so clones, about a sixth of them singletons, with 0.02% to 0.03% in the top ten. Sequencing input: naive CD4+ T cells from blood. The source of these receptors is a woman under 30 in good health. Each CDR3 is given with its conserved first and last residue. D genes are given only for firm matches. Rows may omit the clone size; those that give it use once, few, many or a size class.

>TRBJ2-7|TRBV9|few|TRBD2
TGTGCCAGCAGCGAAACTAGCGTCTCCTACGAGCAGTACTTC
CASSETSVSYEQYF
>TRBJ1-1|TRBV6-5|few|-
TGTGCCAGCAGGAAAAGGGGGGAAGGAGCTTTCTTT
CASRKRGEGAFF
>TRBJ2-3|TRBV4-1|-|-
TGCGCCAGCAGCCAAGAGTGGGGGCAGGGCACAGATACGCAGTATTTT
CASSQEWGQGTDTQYF
>TRBJ2-3|TRBV7-8|-|-
TGTGCCAGCAGCTTATGGCGTCGGGGTAGTCTAGATACGCAGTATTTT
CASSLWRRGSLDTQYF
>TRBJ2-1|TRBV15|-|TRBD1
TGTGCCACCACCATGGACAGGGCTACGAACTTAGGGCATGAGCAGTTCTTC
CATTMDRATNLGHEQFF
>TRBJ2-3|TRBV6-1|-|-
TGTGCCAGCAGTGGAACAGGCTCTCACACAGATACGCAGTATTTT
CASSGTGSHTDTQYF
>TRBJ2-1|TRBV14|-|TRBD2
TGTGCCAGCAGCAGACTAGCGGGAGACTACAATGAGCAGTTCTTC
CASSRLAGDYNEQFF
>TRBJ2-7|TRBV11-1|-|-
TGTGCCAGCAGCTTACAGGGTCTTCCCCACGAGCAGTACTTC
CASSLQGLPHEQYF
>TRBJ2-2|TRBV28|-|TRBD1
TGTGCCAGCAGTCTCTACAGGGGCGCCGGGGAGCTGTTTTTT
CASSLYRGAGELFF
>TRBJ2-1|TRBV28|-|TRBD1
TGTGCCAGCAGTTCATATGGATCCGGGACAGGGGGCTTCAATGAGCAGTTCTTC
CASSSYGSGTGGFNEQFF
>TRBJ1-5|TRBV27|-|TRBD1
TGTGCCAGCAGTCCATTAGTGGGGACAGGTTCTCCCCAGCATTTT
CASSPLVGTGSPQHF
>TRBJ2-7|TRBV28|-|TRBD1
TGTGCCAGCAGTATACAGACAGGGGTTGACGAGCAGTACTTC
CASSIQTGVDEQYF
>TRBJ2-3|TRBV5-4|few|-
TGTGCCAGCAGCCCGGGCCCGTCTAGCACAGATACGCAGTATTTT
CASSPGPSSTDTQYF
>TRBJ2-1|TRBV7-2|few|TRBD2
TGTGCCAGCAGCTTGTTTCTAGCGGGAGGGGTCGAGCAGTTCTTC
CASSLFLAGGVEQFF
>TRBJ2-7|TRBV6-5|-|TRBD2
TGTGCCAGCAGTTACTCAGAGGGAGGGTCCGACGAGCAGTACTTC
CASSYSEGGSDEQYF
>TRBJ1-5|TRBV7-8|few|TRBD1
TGTGCCAGCAGCCTAACTCGGACAGGGAGGTCTAGTCAGCCCCAGCATTTT
CASSLTRTGRSSQPQHF
>TRBJ1-6|TRBV5-1|few|-
TGCGCCAGCAGCTTGGGGACCACGGGGAATTCACCCCTCCACTTT
CASSLGTTGNSPLHF
>TRBJ2-1|TRBV14|few|TRBD2
TGTGCCAGCAGCCCGGGGACTAGCGTTTTCAATGAGCAGTTCTTC
CASSPGTSVFNEQFF
>TRBJ2-5|TRBV5-8|few|TRBD2
TGTGCCAGCGTACTGGGAAGCGGGAAAGAGACCCAGTACTTC
CASVLGSGKETQYF
>TRBJ2-1|TRBV18|-|-
TGTGCCAGCTCACCACCGGCAGTCAATGAGCAGTTCTTC
CASSPPAVNEQFF
>TRBJ2-1|TRBV5-4|-|-
TGTGCCAGCAGCTTGGACGGGGACGCCTACAATGAGCAGTTCTTC
CASSLDGDAYNEQFF
>TRBJ2-3|TRBV20-1|few|-
TGCAGTGCTAGAGATAAAGATACGCAGTATTTT
CSARDKDTQYF
>TRBJ2-5|TRBV25-1|few|-
TGTGCCAGCAGTGCCCAGCAGACCCAGTACTTC
CASSAQQTQYF
>TRBJ2-5|TRBV7-9|-|-
TGTGCCAGCAGCTTAGGAGGAAGTAGTCTGGGGGAGACCCAGTACTTC
CASSLGGSSLGETQYF
>TRBJ2-2|TRBV28|-|TRBD2
TGTGCCAGCAGCACAGGGACTAGCGGGAGGGGCGGGGAGCTGTTTTTT
CASSTGTSGRGGELFF
>TRBJ1-1|TRBV29-1|-|-
TGCAGCGTTGCTGGGGCGGGCACTGAAGCTTTCTTT
CSVAGAGTEAFF
>TRBJ2-3|TRBV10-3|-|TRBD2
TGTGCCATCAGCTTCAGAGGACTAGTGGGGGTCCCAGATACGCAGTATTTT
CAISFRGLVGVPDTQYF
>TRBJ1-1|TRBV6-5|few|-
TGTGCCAGCACCCCTTACAGGGATTCCGAAGCTTTCTTT
CASTPYRDSEAFF
>TRBJ2-5|TRBV13|-|TRBD2
TGTGCCAGCAGCTTAGTCGGCGGGAGAGCAAGGTCCCAAGAGACCCAGTACTTC
CASSLVGGRARSQETQYF
>TRBJ2-5|TRBV9|-|-
TGTGCCAGCAGCGCCGGGGGCAGCTGGGGCTTTAAAGAGACCCAGTACTTC
CASSAGGSWGFKETQYF
>TRBJ2-2|TRBV2|few|-
TGTGCCAGCAAACAGGGAGGGGAGCTGTTTTTT
CASKQGGELFF
>TRBJ2-7|TRBV18|few|-
TGTGCCAGCTCCCGAAGGGAGGAGAAGCAGTACTTC
CASSRREEKQYF
>TRBJ2-7|TRBV11-2|few|-
TGTGCCAGCAGCTTAACCCCGACCGCTAGGGGCGAGCAGTACTTC
CASSLTPTARGEQYF
>TRBJ1-3|TRBV7-2|-|-
TGTGCCAGCAGCTTAGCGCGAACCCCCAGCTCTGGAAACACCATATATTTT
CASSLARTPSSGNTIYF
>TRBJ2-1|TRBV14|-|-
TGTGCCAGCAGCCGGTTGGATACCTACAATGAGCAGTTCTTC
CASSRLDTYNEQFF
>TRBJ2-4|TRBV6-5|-|-
TGTGCCAGCAGTCAGGGGAGGGCCAAAAACATTCAGTACTTC
CASSQGRAKNIQYF
>TRBJ2-1|TRBV25-1|few|TRBD1
TGTGCCAGTCGGACAGGATCCTACAATGAGCAGTTCTTC
CASRTGSYNEQFF
>TRBJ2-7|TRBV6-6|-|-
TGTGCCAGGCCGCCGGGGCAGACCTACGAGCAGTACTTC
CARPPGQTYEQYF
>TRBJ2-5|TRBV5-4|few|TRBD2
TGTGCCAGCAGCTTCGGGCTAGCGGGAGGGGGAGAGACCCAGTACTTC
CASSFGLAGGGETQYF
>TRBJ2-7|TRBV28|-|-
TGTGCCAGCAGTTTGATGAGTGGTCAGTACTTC
CASSLMSGQYF
>TRBJ2-3|TRBV7-9|-|TRBD2
TGTGCCAGCAGCTTGGGACTAGCGGGAGCGGGCACAGATACGCAGTATTTT
CASSLGLAGAGTDTQYF
>TRBJ1-5|TRBV15|-|TRBD1
TGTGCCACCAGCAGACGGGACAGTCAGCCCCAGCATTTT
CATSRRDSQPQHF
>TRBJ1-6|TRBV7-9|few|-
TGTGCCAGCAGCTTAGCGGGGTCACCCCTCCACTTT
CASSLAGSPLHF
>TRBJ2-2|TRBV6-5|-|-
TGTGCCAGCACCTTTGGGGTAGTCGGGGCCGGGGAGCTGTTTTTT
CASTFGVVGAGELFF
>TRBJ2-7|TRBV29-1|-|TRBD2
TGCGCCGTGATCCAACTAGCGGGAGCCCACGAGCAGTACTTC
CAVIQLAGAHEQYF
>TRBJ2-1|TRBV11-3|few|-
TGTGCCAGCAGCTCTAGCGTCTGGGGGGAGAGCTCCTACAATGAGCAGTTCTTC
CASSSSVWGESSYNEQFF
>TRBJ1-3|TRBV7-9|-|-
TGTGCCAGCGGGGCGAAGGGAGGAACTTTTGGAAACACCATATATTTT
CASGAKGGTFGNTIYF
>TRBJ2-3|TRBV18|-|TRBD2
TGTGCCAGCGTACTAGCGCTCAGCACAGATACGCAGTATTTT
CASVLALSTDTQYF
>TRBJ2-5|TRBV18|-|-
TGTGCCAGCTCTGTACAAGAGACCCAGTACTTC
CASSVQETQYF